The 27 T cell receptor beta chains below were found in one sample sequenced in a study of early T cells in non-severe SARS-CoV-2 infection. From the 5' RACE reads, TCRdb called clonotypes with MiXCR, one entry per CDR3 protein. Of 50,000 to 65,000 distinct CDR3 sequences listed, less than 9.5% are singletons. The sequencing here drew on whole blood, taken at baseline. The receptors shown here come from an adult who was a healthcare worker with PCR-confirmed SARS-CoV-2 infection or an uninfected control (not recorded which).

This clonotype has just a few counts. This chain joins TRBV12-3 or TRBV12-4 and TRBJ2-3; the match to TRBD2 covers 10 bases. V was pared by 5 bases and J by 9 bases, with 14 bases of the junction left unmatched. CDR3 length: 16 amino acids. CDR3 amino acids: CASSDRTSGHPLTQYF. In DNA form, the CDR3 reads TGTGCCAGCAGTGACAGGACTAGCGGCCATCCGTTGACGCAGTATTTT.

This clonotype has only a few counts. The rearrangement joins TRBV4-3 to TRBJ1-5, with 9 bases matching TRBD1. The ends lost 0 bases at V and 2 bases at J; junction bases unmatched: 8. The CDR3 contains 18 residues. CDR1 and CDR2 (germline): LGHNA, YSLEER. CDR3 region: CASSQDLLQGAGNQPQHF. The CDR3, as DNA: TGCGCCAGCAGCCAAGATCTACTACAGGGGGCTGGCAATCAGCCCCAGCATTTT.

This clonotype was observed a few times. The rearrangement links TRBV20-1 to TRBJ1-1; no reliable D call. The CDR3 runs to 13 residues. V was clipped by 0 bases and J by 8 bases, with 13 bases between them. Looked up from germline, CDR1 is DFQATT and CDR2 is SNEGSKA (reference sequence). The CDR3 DNA reads as TGCAGTGCTAGAGATGCTTGGGCCGAGGAAGCTTTCTTT. Protein sequence: CSARDAWAEEAFF.

This clonotype was observed a handful of times. V gene TRBV2 combines with J gene TRBJ2-7; TRBD1 is a possible D gene (5 bases). There are 15 residues in the CDR3. Deletions cut 8 bases from V and 5 bases from J, with 22 bases between. Germline loops: CDR1 SNHLY, CDR2 FYNNEI. The CDR3 sequence: CASLSSLQGANEQYF. CDR3 DNA: TGTGCCAGCTTGAGCTCGCTACAAGGGGCCAACGAGCAGTACTTC. The whole variable domain, filled in from reference TRBV2 and TRBJ2-7, reads EPEVTQTPSHQVTQMGQEVILRCVPISNHLYFYWYRQILGQKVEFLVSFYNNEISEKSEIFDDQFSVERPDGSNFTLKIRSTKLEDSAMYFCASLSSLQGANEQYFGPGTRLTVT.

This clonotype was seen a few times. The CDR3 nucleotides are TGTGCCAGCAGTTTATCTAGCGGGAGAAACGAGCAGTACTTC. Protein: CASSLSSGRNEQYF. J is TRBJ2-7 and V is TRBV12-3 or TRBV12-4; 10 bases line up with TRBD2. V trimming: 2 bases; J trimming: 5 bases; junction bases outside the gene matches: 3. The CDR3 runs to 14 residues.

Many counts were recorded for this clonotype. This sequence joins TRBV3-1 and TRBJ2-1; D gene ambiguous. Germline CDR1 reads LGHDT; CDR2 reads YNNKEL (reference sequence). Trimming removed 4 bases at V and 5 bases at J, with 18 bases between. The CDR3 has 16 residues. CDR3 in amino acids: CASSPEWARSDNEQFF. For the CDR3, the DNA is TGTGCCAGCAGCCCCGAGTGGGCTAGATCTGACAATGAGCAGTTCTTC.

The V gene is TRBV12-3 or TRBV12-4, the J gene TRBJ1-5; D not certain. Trimming left V 3 bases short and J 3 bases short, with 12 bases between. The CDR3 totals 15 residues. The chain's CDR3 is CASSFSWPNNQPQHF. The CDR3 DNA sequence: TGTGCCAGCAGTTTCTCCTGGCCAAACAATCAGCCCCAGCATTTT.

This clonotype was seen repeatedly, ten times or more. The chain is built from TRBV28 and TRBJ2-4; either TRBD1 or TRBD2 may fit D (5 bases each). The length of the CDR3 is 14 residues. Trimming pared 5 bases from V and 0 bases from J, leaving 8 bases between. CDR1 and CDR2 from the germline V gene are MDHEN and SYDVKM. In DNA, the CDR3 is TGTGCCAGCAGTGCTGGGGGAGCCAAAAACATTCAGTACTTC. Protein sequence: CASSAGGAKNIQYF.

This chain connects TRBV7-4 to TRBJ2-1; D possibly matches TRBD1 or TRBD2 (5 bases each). The V and J ends lost 1 base and 6 bases respectively, with 22 bases between them. The CDR3 runs 18 residues. The V gene's germline CDR1 is SGHVT and CDR2 SQSDAQ. The CDR3 here is CASSLEGTPDRVSNEQFF. The CDR3 DNA sequence: TGTGCCAGCAGCTTAGAGGGGACCCCGGACCGGGTATCCAATGAGCAGTTCTTC.

The rearrangement joins TRBV29-1 to TRBJ2-1, with a possible D match to TRBD2 (5 bases). This CDR3 spans 15 amino acids. V was shortened by 4 bases and J by 0 bases, with 13 bases between the two germline ends. Germline V lookup: CDR1 SQVTM, CDR2 ANQGSEA. As DNA, the CDR3 is TGCAGCGTTGCCATAGCGATTCGCTCCTACAATGAGCAGTTCTTC. Encoded protein: CSVAIAIRSYNEQFF.

The chain has TRBV4-3 and TRBJ2-6, with TRBD1 matching 7 bases. Trimming removed 3 bases from V and 0 bases from J; junction bases left unmatched: 2. This CDR3 comprises 16 residues. In germline, CDR1 is LGHNA, CDR2 YSLEER. The chain's CDR3 is CASSQDRSSGANVLTF. The CDR3 nucleotides read TGCGCCAGCAGCCAGGACAGGAGCTCTGGGGCCAACGTCCTGACTTTC.

On this clonotype: Mismatch with germline at one junction end may stem from a read error. This chain links TRBV7-9 with TRBJ2-2, with 9 bases matching TRBD2. CDR1 and CDR2 from the germline V gene are SEHNR and FQNEAQ (reference sequence). The CDR3 has 17 residues. In DNA form, the CDR3 reads TGTGCCAACAGCTCCCTCGAGCGGGAGGTCAACACCGGGGAGCTGTTTTTT. Residues: CANSSLEREVNTGELFF.

This chain uses TRBV7-6 with TRBJ2-1; 10 positions match TRBD2. The CDR3 has 15 amino acids. Trimming took 3 bases from V and 5 from J; bases not matched to a gene: 4. Germline CDR1 SGHVS, CDR2 FNYEAQ. The chain's CDR3 is CASSFGTSVHNEQFF. CDR3 DNA: TGTGCCAGCAGCTTCGGGACTAGCGTCCACAATGAGCAGTTCTTC. Supplemented by reference TRBV7-6 and TRBJ2-1, the full variable domain reads GAGVSQSPRYKVTKRGQDVALRCDPISGHVSLYWYRQALGQGPEFLTYFNYEAQQDKSGLPNDRFSAERPEGSISTLTIQRTEQRDSAMYRCASSFGTSVHNEQFFGPGTRLTVL.

This clonotype was counted between two and nine times. V is TRBV27 and J is TRBJ2-1; tentative D call: TRBD2 (7 bases). V lost 1 base and J lost 7, with 14 bases in between. Germline V lookup: CDR1 MNHEY, CDR2 SMNVEV (reference sequence). The CDR3 has 15 amino acids. CDR3 coding DNA: TGTGCCAGCAGTTTATGGCGCGGGGGCTATAATGAGCAGTTCTTC. It codes for CASSLWRGGYNEQFF.

The sample holds many counts of this clonotype. CDR3 region: CASSSQTYEQYF. The CDR3 DNA follows: TGTGCCAGCAGTTCGCAGACCTACGAGCAGTACTTC. V gene TRBV28 combines with J gene TRBJ2-7; no firm D call. V lost 4 bases and J lost 2, with 6 bases in between. The V gene's germline CDR1 is MDHEN and CDR2 SYDVKM. The CDR3 runs to 12 residues.

This clonotype has a count of ten or more. The V call is TRBV7-2, the J call TRBJ2-2; TRBD2 aligns across 10 bases. The CDR3 is 17 amino acids. CDR1 and CDR2 from the germline V gene are SGHTA and FQGNSA. V lost 4 bases to trimming and J lost 1 base; unmatched junction nucleotides: 6. The CDR3 nucleotides are TGTGCCAGCAGCTCGATTAGCGGGAGGCAGAACACCGGGGAGCTGTTTTTT. Its protein is CASSSISGRQNTGELFF.

The genes are TRBV20-1 and TRBJ2-3; TRBD2 is a possible D gene (5 bases). The CDR3 sequence is 15 residues long. The ends were cut back, 3 bases at V and 3 bases at J, with 16 bases in the middle. CDR1 and CDR2 from the germline V gene are DFQATT and SNEGSKA (reference sequence). In nucleotides, the CDR3 is TGCAGTGCTAGCAGCGCTAGCCGGAGGACAGATACGCAGTATTTT. Translation gives CSASSASRRTDTQYF.

A few counts support this clonotype. The V and J genes are TRBV28 and TRBJ1-5, with D perhaps TRBD1 (6 bases). The V end lost 3 bases, the J end lost 9 bases, and 18 bases lay between the germline ends. Looked up from germline, CDR1 is MDHEN and CDR2 is SYDVKM. This CDR3 region has 15 residues. The CDR3 is CASSLRSLGATPQHF. The CDR3, as DNA: TGTGCCAGCAGTTTGAGATCCCTGGGGGCGACGCCCCAGCATTTT.

This clonotype appeared many times. J is TRBJ2-1 and V is TRBV4-1; the D is unclear. CDR1 and CDR2 (germline): MGHRA, YSYEKL. The V end was cut by 2 bases, the J end by 10 bases, with 15 bases between. This CDR3 spans 14 amino acids. The CDR3: CASSQSSHLHEQFF. The DNA for the CDR3 is TGCGCCAGCAGCCAAAGTTCACACCTCCACGAGCAGTTCTTC.

The chain joins TRBV4-2 to TRBJ2-7; D might be TRBD1 (5 bases). Trimming left V 1 base short and J 0 bases short, with 16 bases between. From germline, CDR1 is LGHNA and CDR2 YNFKEQ. The CDR3 contains 17 residues. In DNA, the CDR3 is TGTGCCAGCAGCCAAGCAGTTATCGCGGACAACTCCTACGAGCAGTACTTC. Protein product: CASSQAVIADNSYEQYF.

This clonotype came up many times. This sequence joins TRBV5-1 and TRBJ2-2; D perhaps matches TRBD1 (5 bases). The CDR3 runs 15 residues. In germline, CDR1 is SGHRS, CDR2 YFSETQ. V was pared by 4 bases and J by 0 bases, with 10 bases between. CDR3 residues: CASSLTVTNTGELFF. Written as DNA, the CDR3 is TGCGCCAGCAGCCTGACAGTAACGAACACCGGGGAGCTGTTTTTT.

The rearrangement uses TRBV9 and TRBJ2-3; D is possibly TRBD1 or TRBD2 (5 bases each). Germline CDR1 and CDR2: SGDLS and YYNGEE. CDR3 length: 15 residues. Deletions cut 0 bases from V and 2 bases from J, with 10 bases between. The CDR3 is CASSVGDGLTDTQYF. The CDR3 region has the DNA TGTGCCAGCAGCGTAGGGGACGGCCTCACAGATACGCAGTATTTT.

The chain combines TRBV18 with TRBJ1-6; TRBD1 matches 11 bases. This CDR3 spans 15 amino acids. V lost 3 bases to trimming and J lost 7 bases; unmatched junction nucleotides: 2. Germline CDR1 is KGHSH and CDR2 is LQKENI. The CDR3 reads CASSPGDRGNSPLHF. CDR3 DNA: TGTGCCAGCTCACCCGGGGACAGGGGGAATTCACCCCTCCACTTT.

The sample holds a few counts of this clonotype. The rearrangement uses TRBV2 and TRBJ2-6; 8 nucleotides line up with TRBD1. CDR3 length: 18 amino acids. Germline assignment: CDR1 SNHLY and CDR2 FYNNEI. The V and J ends lost 6 bases and 0 bases, in that order; junction bases with no gene match: 10. The CDR3 sequence: CASSARGPTLSGANVLTF. CDR3 bases: TGTGCCAGCAGCGCCAGGGGGCCCACCCTCTCTGGGGCCAACGTCCTGACTTTC.

This clonotype has a count of ten or more. This sequence joins TRBV14 and TRBJ2-3; possibly TRBD1 or TRBD2 for D (5 bases each). The CDR3 length is 16 residues. Germline values: CDR1 SGHDN, CDR2 FVKESK. The V end was cut by 2 bases, the J end by 8 bases, with 20 bases between. The CDR3 reads CASSQPGRTFGGTQYF. The CDR3 coding sequence is TGTGCCAGCAGCCAACCCGGACGGACGTTTGGGGGTACGCAGTATTTT.

This clonotype was counted ten times or more. The rearrangement joins TRBV2 to TRBJ1-1; D not resolved. Between the trimmed V and J ends, which lost 8 bases and 4 bases, there was a span of 8 bases. CDR3 length: 11 residues. Germline-derived CDR1 and CDR2 are SNHLY and FYNNEI. As DNA, the CDR3 is TGTGCCAGCGGGCAACTCACTGAAGCTTTCTTT. Amino acids: CASGQLTEAFF.

This clonotype came up a few times. The chain employs TRBV5-1 and TRBJ2-5; 10 nucleotides match TRBD2. Per the germline V gene, CDR1 is SGHRS and CDR2 is YFSETQ. The trim removed 0 bases at V and 3 bases at J, leaving 5 bases unmatched. The CDR3 extends over 16 amino acids. The CDR3, as DNA: TGCGCCAGCAGCTTGGCCCCTGGACTAGCGGAAGAGACCCAGTACTTC. Translated, it gives CASSLAPGLAEETQYF. The variable domain in full, with the rest retrieved from reference TRBV5-1 and TRBJ2-5, is KAGVTQTPRYLIKTRGQQVTLSCSPISGHRSVSWYQQTPGQGLQFLFEYFSETQRNKGNFPGRFSGRQFSNSRSEMNVSTLELGDSALYLCASSLAPGLAEETQYFGPGTRLLVL.